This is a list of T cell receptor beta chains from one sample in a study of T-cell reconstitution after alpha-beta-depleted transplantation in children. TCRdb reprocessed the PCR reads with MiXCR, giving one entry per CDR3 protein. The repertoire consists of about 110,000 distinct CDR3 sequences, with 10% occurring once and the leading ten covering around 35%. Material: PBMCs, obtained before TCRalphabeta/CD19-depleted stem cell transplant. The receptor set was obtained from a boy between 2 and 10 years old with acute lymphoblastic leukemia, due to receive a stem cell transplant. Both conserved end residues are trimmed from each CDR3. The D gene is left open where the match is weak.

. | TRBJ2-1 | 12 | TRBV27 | ASSTGSSYNEQF
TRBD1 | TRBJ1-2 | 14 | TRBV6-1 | ASRPGTGLSGYGYT
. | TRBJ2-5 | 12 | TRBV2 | ASSFLGFRETQY
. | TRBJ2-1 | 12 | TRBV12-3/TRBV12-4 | ASSLASYKNEQF
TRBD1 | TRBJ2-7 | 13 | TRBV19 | ASSIQGTESYEQY
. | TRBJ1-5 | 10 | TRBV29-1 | SAGQDRGAQH
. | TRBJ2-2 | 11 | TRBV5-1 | ASSLTESGELF
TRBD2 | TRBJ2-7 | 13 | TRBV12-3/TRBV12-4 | ASSPTSGRSYEQY
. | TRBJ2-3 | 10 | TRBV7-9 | ASSYSLDTQY
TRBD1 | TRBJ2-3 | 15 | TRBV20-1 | SARASFGQGSTDTQY
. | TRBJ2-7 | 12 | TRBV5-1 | ASSFSTAPYEQY
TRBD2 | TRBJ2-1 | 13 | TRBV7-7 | ASSIAGAGYNEQF
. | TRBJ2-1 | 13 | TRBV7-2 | ASSSTQSSYNEQF
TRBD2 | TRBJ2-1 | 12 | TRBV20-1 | SARGWPGGREQF
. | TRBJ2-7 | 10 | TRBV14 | ASSQAGHEQY
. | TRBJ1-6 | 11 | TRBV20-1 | SASRGFDSPLH
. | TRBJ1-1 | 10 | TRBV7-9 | ASTLGAAEAF
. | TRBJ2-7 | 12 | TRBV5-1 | ASSLRGFSYEQY
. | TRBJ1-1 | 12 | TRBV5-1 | ASRPGPGNTEAF
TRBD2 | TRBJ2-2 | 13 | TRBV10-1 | ASPPGAGGAGELF
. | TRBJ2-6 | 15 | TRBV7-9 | ASSENPSGVGANVLT
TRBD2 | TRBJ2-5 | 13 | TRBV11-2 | ASSATSGLGETQY
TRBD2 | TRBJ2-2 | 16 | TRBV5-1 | ASSLLGLAGVGTGELF
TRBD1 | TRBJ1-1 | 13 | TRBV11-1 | ASSLALTGAGEAF
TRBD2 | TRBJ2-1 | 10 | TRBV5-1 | ASSLSGGAQF
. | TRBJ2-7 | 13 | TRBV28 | ASTWGGGESYEQY
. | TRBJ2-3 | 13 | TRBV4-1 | ASSQDRGFQDTQY
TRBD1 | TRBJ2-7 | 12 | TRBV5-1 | ASSFSGTGGEQY
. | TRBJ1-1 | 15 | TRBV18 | ASSPRPISTPNTEAF
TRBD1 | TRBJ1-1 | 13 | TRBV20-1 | SARGVRDRGTEAF
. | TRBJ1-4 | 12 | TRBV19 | ASRFLATNEKLF
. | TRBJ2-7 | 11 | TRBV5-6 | ASSLVDLVEQY
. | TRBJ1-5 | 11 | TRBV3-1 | ASSQVGSQPQH
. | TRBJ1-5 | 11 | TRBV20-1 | SAKADNNQPQH
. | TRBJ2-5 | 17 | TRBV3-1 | ASSQDGAAFTIPGETQY
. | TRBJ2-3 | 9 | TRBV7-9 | ASSSTDTQY
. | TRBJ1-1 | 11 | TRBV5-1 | ASTGHFQTEAF
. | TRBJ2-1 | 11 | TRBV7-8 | ASAVRGRNEQF
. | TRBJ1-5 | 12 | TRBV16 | ASSQFSETQPQH
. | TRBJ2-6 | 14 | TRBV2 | ASTPRSGAGANVLT
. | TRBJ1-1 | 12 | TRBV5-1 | ASSIGLKNTEAF
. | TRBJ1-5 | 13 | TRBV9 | ASSVGGWSNQPQH